The entry below gives a single T cell receptor (beta chain) sequence along with its context. What it binds is unknown. The sample originates from a study of vaccination effects on CD4 cells after COVID-19. The ViraFEST assay expanded antigen-specific CD4+ T cells with viral peptide pools before sequencing. Investigators separated out CD4+ T cells once around 10 days of culture had passed. Nucleocapsid antibody tests were negative, and the vaccine recipients had no prior SARS-CoV-2 infection. Measured with immunoSEQ multiplex PCR; TCRdb has only the in-frame clones, and not every one. The sample has roughly 50,000 clones; around 86% are singletons. Trimming left V 0 bases short and J 6 bases short, with 13 bases between. The germline V gene encodes CDR1 MNHEY and CDR2 SVGAGI. This CDR3 has 15 amino acids.

The source material was CD4+ T cells from PBMCs cultured with HCoV-229E spike peptides, sampled before COVID-19 vaccination. V and J are TRBV6-5 and TRBJ2-3, with D perhaps matching TRBD1 (6 bases). This TCR came from a human donor who received a COVID-19 vaccine. For the CDR3, the DNA is TGTGCCAGCAGTTACTCTACAGGGAAGCAGGATACGCAGTATTTT. This translates into CASSYSTGKQDTQYF.